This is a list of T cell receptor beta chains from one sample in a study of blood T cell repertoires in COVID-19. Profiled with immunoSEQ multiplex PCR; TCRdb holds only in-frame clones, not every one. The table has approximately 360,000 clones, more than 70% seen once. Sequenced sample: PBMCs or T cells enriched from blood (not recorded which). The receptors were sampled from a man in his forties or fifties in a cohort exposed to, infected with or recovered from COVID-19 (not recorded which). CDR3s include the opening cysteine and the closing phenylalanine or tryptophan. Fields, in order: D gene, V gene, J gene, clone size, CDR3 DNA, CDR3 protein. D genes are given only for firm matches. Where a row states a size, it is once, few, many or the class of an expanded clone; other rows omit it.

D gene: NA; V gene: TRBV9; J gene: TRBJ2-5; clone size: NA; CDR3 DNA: TGTGCCAGCATCTTCCGGGACACCGAAGAGACCCAGTACTTC; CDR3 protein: CASIFRDTEETQYF
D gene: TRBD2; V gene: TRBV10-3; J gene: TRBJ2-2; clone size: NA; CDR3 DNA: TGTGCCATCAGACTAGCGGGAGCGGACGGGGAGCTGTTTTTT; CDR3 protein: CAIRLAGADGELFF
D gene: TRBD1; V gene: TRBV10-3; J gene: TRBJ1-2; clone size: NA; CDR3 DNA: TGTGCCATCAGTGAGCGACAGGGTAGCTATGGCTACACCTTC; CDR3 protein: CAISERQGSYGYTF
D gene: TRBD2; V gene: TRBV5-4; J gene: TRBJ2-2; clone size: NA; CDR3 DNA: TGTGCCAGCAAGCTAGCGGATTCGAACACCGGGGAGCTGTTTTTT; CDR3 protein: CASKLADSNTGELFF
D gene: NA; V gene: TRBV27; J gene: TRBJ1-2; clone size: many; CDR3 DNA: TGTGCCAGCAGTTCCTCCGGGGGTAATCTCTATGGCTACACCTTC; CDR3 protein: CASSSSGGNLYGYTF
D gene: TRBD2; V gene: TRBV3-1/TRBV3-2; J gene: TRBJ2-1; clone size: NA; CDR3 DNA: TGTGCCAGCAGCCAAGATCGGGACTATTCCTACAATGAGCAGTTCTTC; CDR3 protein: CASSQDRDYSYNEQFF
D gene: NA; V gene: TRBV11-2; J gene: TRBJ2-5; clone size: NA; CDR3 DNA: TGTGCCAGCAGCTTAGGCCAGGGCCAGGAGACCCAGTACTTC; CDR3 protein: CASSLGQGQETQYF
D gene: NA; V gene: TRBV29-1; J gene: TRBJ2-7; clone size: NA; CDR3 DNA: TGCAGCGTTGAAACAGCCCCCTACGAGCAGTACTTC; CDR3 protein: CSVETAPYEQYF
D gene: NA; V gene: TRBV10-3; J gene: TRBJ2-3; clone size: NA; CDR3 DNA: TGTGCCATCAGTGAATCGCTAGCAACAGATACGCAGTATTTT; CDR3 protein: CAISESLATDTQYF
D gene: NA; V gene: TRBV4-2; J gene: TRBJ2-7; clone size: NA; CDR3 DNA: TGTGCCAGCAGCCAGGACTTAGATTTCTACGAGCAGTACTTC; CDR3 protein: CASSQDLDFYEQYF
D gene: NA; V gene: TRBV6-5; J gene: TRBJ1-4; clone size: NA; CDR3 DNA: TGTGCCAGCAAGGAGTTCGAGGGTGAAAAACTGTTTTTT; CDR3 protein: CASKEFEGEKLFF
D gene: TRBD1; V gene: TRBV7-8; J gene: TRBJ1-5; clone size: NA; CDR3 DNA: TGTGCCAGCAGCCCCACACAGGGGGTTAATAGTCAGCCCCAGCATTTT; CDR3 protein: CASSPTQGVNSQPQHF
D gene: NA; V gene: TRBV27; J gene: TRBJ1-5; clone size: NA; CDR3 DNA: TGTGCCAGCAGGCCGGGGGGGAGCAGCAATCAGCCCCAGCATTTT; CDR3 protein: CASRPGGSSNQPQHF
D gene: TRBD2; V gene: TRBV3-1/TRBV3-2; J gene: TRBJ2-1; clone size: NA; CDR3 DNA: TGTGCCAGCAGCAAGGGACTAGCGGGAGACAATGAGCAGTTCTTC; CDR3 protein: CASSKGLAGDNEQFF
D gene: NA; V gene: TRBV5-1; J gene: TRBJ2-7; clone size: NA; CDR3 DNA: TGCGCCAGCAGCTTGGATAGCGGTGCCTACGAGCAGTACTTC; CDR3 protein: CASSLDSGAYEQYF
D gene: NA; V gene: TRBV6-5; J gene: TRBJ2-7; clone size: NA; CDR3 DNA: TGTGCCAGCAGTTTCAAACGACAGGCTAGCGAGCAGTACTTC; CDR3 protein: CASSFKRQASEQYF
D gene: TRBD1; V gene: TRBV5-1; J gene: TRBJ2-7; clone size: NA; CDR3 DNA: TGCGCCAGCAGACCGGGACAGGTTAACTCCTACGAGCAGTACTTC; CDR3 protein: CASRPGQVNSYEQYF
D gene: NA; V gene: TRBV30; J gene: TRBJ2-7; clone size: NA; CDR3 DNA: TGTGCCTGGAGGATTACAGGGTACCAGGTCTACGAGCAGTACTTC; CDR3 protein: CAWRITGYQVYEQYF
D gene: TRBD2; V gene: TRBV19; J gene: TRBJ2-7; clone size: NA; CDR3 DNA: TGTGCCAGTAGTATGACTAGCGGGTTAGGCGAGCAGTACTTC; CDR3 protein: CASSMTSGLGEQYF
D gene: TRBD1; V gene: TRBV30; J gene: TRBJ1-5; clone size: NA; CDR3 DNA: TGTGCCTGGAGTCCTCACAGGGGTCTCCAGCCCCAGCATTTT; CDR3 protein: CAWSPHRGLQPQHF
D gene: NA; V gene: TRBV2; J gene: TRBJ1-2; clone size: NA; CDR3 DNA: TGTGCCACAAAGCAGCGGACTGGGGGCTACACCTTC; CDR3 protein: CATKQRTGGYTF
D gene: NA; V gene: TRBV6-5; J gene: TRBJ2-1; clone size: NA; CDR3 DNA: TGTGCCAGCAGTTACTCGAATCTAGTAAATGAGCAGTTCTTC; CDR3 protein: CASSYSNLVNEQFF
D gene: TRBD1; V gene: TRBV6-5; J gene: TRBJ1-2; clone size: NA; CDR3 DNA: TGTGCCAGCAGTTGGGCGGGTAACACAGGGGGCTATGGCTACACCTTC; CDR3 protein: CASSWAGNTGGYGYTF